This TCR beta chain stems from a study of cytomegalovirus exposure and HLA in healthy donors. The PCR employed 60 Vbeta primers together with 13 Jbeta primers. Here immunoSEQ multiplex PCR was the method, and the copy in TCRdb shows in-frame clones only, minus some. The data show tens of thousands of clones, 72% seen once. This CDR3 comprises 15 residues. Germline values: CDR1 SGHRS, CDR2 YFSETQ. J lost 5 bases, V lost 0 bases, and 4 bases had no gene match. The sequence came from a man aged 60-69 years in good health and CMV-seropositive. The chain joins TRBV5-1 to TRBJ2-5; 10 bases agree with TRBD2. The source material was PBMCs. The CDR3 bases are TGCGCCAGCAGCTTGGGAGCGGGAGGGTCGGAGACCCAGTACTTC. Its translation: CASSLGAGGSETQYF. Filled out from reference TRBV5-1 and TRBJ2-5, the complete variable domain reads KAGVTQTPRYLIKTRGQQVTLSCSPISGHRSVSWYQQTPGQGLQFLFEYFSETQRNKGNFPGRFSGRQFSNSRSEMNVSTLELGDSALYLCASSLGAGGSETQYFGPGTRLLVL.